This record looks at one T cell receptor (beta chain) sequence and its context. The germline gene is not matched at one end of the junction; a read error may be the cause. The data were obtained in a study of T cell changes during pregnancy in multiple sclerosis. The protocol was immunoSEQ multiplex PCR, while the TCRdb copy is restricted to in-frame clones and leaves out a portion. Altogether 49,000 or so clones are present, roughly 94% being singletons, with the ten largest covering 5.5%. The sample consisted of CD8+ T cells from peripheral blood mononuclear cells, taken before pregnancy. The source of this sequence is a female donor with multiple sclerosis, enrolled in a pregnancy study.

CDR3 residues: CASSSGLAGALF. The DNA for the CDR3 is TGTGCCAGCAGTTCGGGACTAGCGGGAGCTCTTTTT. The rearrangement uses TRBV27 and TRBJ2-3, with 14 nucleotides matching TRBD2. Germline lookup yields CDR1 MNHEY and CDR2 SMNVEV (reference sequence). This CDR3 comprises 12 residues.